The clone carrying this T cell receptor beta chain was recorded only once. As yet, its antigen is unknown. Expressed TCRB transcripts were sequenced, since all the RNA that had been isolated was reverse transcribed. Produced via immunoSEQ multiplex PCR; TCRdb's table is partial and in-frame only. This table has hundreds of thousands of clones, over 13% appearing once. Germline-derived CDR1 and CDR2 are SEHNR and FQNEAQ (reference sequence). V lost 6 bases to trimming and J lost 1 base; unmatched junction nucleotides: 6. This CDR3 comprises 15 residues. The entry originates in a study of beta chain features in type 1 diabetes. Notes on the study in general: Type 1 diabetes patients had TCRB CDR3s that were shorter (moderately but significantly so) in all four CD4+ subsets. TCRB repertoires of naive, central memory and Treg cells appeared more similar among patients than among healthy donors.

Sequencing was performed on naive CD4+ T cells from blood. This sequence originates from a man between 18 and 29 years old with type 1 diabetes. The chain joins TRBV7-9 to TRBJ2-7, with TRBD1 identical over 10 bases. The CDR3 bases are TGTGCCAGCAGTTCCGACAGGGGGCGATCCTACGAGCAGTACTTC. Protein sequence: CASSSDRGRSYEQYF.